These 10 T cell receptor beta chains were sequenced from one sample in a study of T cell responses to AZD1222 COVID-19 vaccine. Generated by immunoSEQ multiplex PCR, the TCRdb table keeps only in-frame clones and is missing some. The sample carries some 180,000 clones, roughly 91% recorded once. Sample: peripheral blood, taken 28 days after the second dose of the MenACWY control vaccine. These receptor sequences come from an adult who received the MenACWY meningococcal vaccine as a control.

The V and J genes are TRBV5-6 and TRBJ2-1; 12 bases fit TRBD2. The CDR3 length is 15 residues. Germline CDR1 reads SGHDT; CDR2 reads YYEEEE. Trimming took 6 bases from V and 7 from J; bases not matched to a gene: 8. CDR3 DNA: TGTGCCAGCACCAGACGGACTAGCGGGGTGAATGAGCAGTTCTTC. Translation gives CASTRRTSGVNEQFF.

The chain uses TRBV7-3 and TRBJ1-1; weak D call: TRBD1 (6 bases). This CDR3 spans 15 amino acids. Germline CDR1 reads SGHTA; CDR2 reads FQGTGA. Trimming took 1 base from V and 5 from J, leaving 14 bases between them. The CDR3 DNA reads TGTGCCAGCAGCTTAATCGGGGGGCGAGGAACTGAAGCTTTCTTT. It is translated as CASSLIGGRGTEAFF.

The V and J genes are TRBV14 and TRBJ1-2, with D perhaps TRBD1 (5 bases). Per the germline V gene, CDR1 is SGHDN and CDR2 is FVKESK. This CDR3 contains 14 residues. With 1 base removed from V and 6 bases from J, the gap between germline ends came to 12 bases. The CDR3 DNA reads as TGTGCCAGCAGCCAAGGTCGAGGGACCCATGGCTACACCTTC. Its protein product is CASSQGRGTHGYTF.

The gene calls are TRBV5-6 and TRBJ1-6, with a tentative D call TRBD1 (6 bases). Germline-derived CDR1 and CDR2 are SGHDT and YYEEEE. There are 14 residues in the CDR3. Trimming cost V 6 bases and J 9 bases, with 16 bases left between them. CDR3 residues: CASTGGALASPLHF. The CDR3 nucleotides read TGTGCCAGCACTGGGGGGGCTCTAGCTTCACCCCTCCACTTT.

This clone occurred once. This chain joins TRBV25-1 and TRBJ1-2, with D possibly TRBD1 on 5 matching bases. This CDR3 has 12 amino acids. The V gene lost 4 bases and the J gene lost 14 bases, with 17 bases spanning the gap. CDR1 and CDR2 (germline): MGHDK, SYGVNS. This chain's CDR3 is CASSGAFAGRTF. In DNA form, the CDR3 reads TGTGCCAGCAGTGGAGCCTTCGCGGGACGGACCTTC.

Turning to this clone: The same CDR3 is also encoded by other DNA sequences in this sample. This chain uses TRBV18 with TRBJ1-1; the D is unclear. Trimming removed 1 base from V and 4 bases from J, with 7 bases in between. Germline CDR1 is KGHSH and CDR2 is LQKENI. The CDR3 totals 13 residues. The CDR3 reads CASSPQGGTEAFF. CDR3 coding DNA: TGTGCCAGCTCACCACAGGGCGGCACTGAAGCTTTCTTT.

The V call is TRBV13, the J call TRBJ1-1; D may be TRBD1 (5 bases). Germline lookup yields CDR1 PRHDT and CDR2 FYEKMQ (reference sequence). V lost 1 base to trimming and J lost 1 base, with 10 bases between them. This CDR3 is 15 amino acids long. CDR3 in amino acids: CASSLEWGTNTEAFF. CDR3 in DNA: TGTGCCAGCAGCTTAGAGTGGGGGACGAACACTGAAGCTTTCTTT.

The CDR3: CASSPDRGQPQHF. In DNA form, the CDR3 reads TGTGCCAGCAGCCCCGACAGGGGTCAGCCCCAGCATTTT. The chain recombines TRBV7-2 with TRBJ1-5; 8 positions match TRBD1. In germline, CDR1 is SGHTA, CDR2 FQGNSA. The CDR3 sequence is 13 residues long. The J segment lost 6 bases and the V segment lost 5 bases, leaving 3 bases of the junction unmatched.

V gene TRBV6-5 combines with J gene TRBJ1-4, with 9 bases that match TRBD1. V shed 6 bases, J shed 7 bases, and the junction held 6 bases outside the gene matches. Germline CDR1 MNHEY, CDR2 SVGAGI. CDR3 size: 14 residues. The CDR3: CASSPTGGGEKLFF. CDR3 DNA sequence: TGTGCCAGCAGCCCCACAGGGGGCGGTGAAAAACTGTTTTTT.

The CDR3 region has the DNA TGTGCCAGTAGACCTGGGCAGGGAGGGAGCTATGGCTACACCTTC. It specifies CASRPGQGGSYGYTF. V gene TRBV19 combines with J gene TRBJ1-2, with D perhaps matching TRBD1 (5 bases). Germline CDR1 is LNHDA and CDR2 is SQIVND (reference sequence). The germline V and J ends were trimmed by 6 bases and 4 bases, with 18 bases remaining between them. The length of the CDR3 is 15 residues.